Following are 31 T cell receptor beta chains from one sample sequenced in a study of cytomegalovirus exposure and HLA in healthy donors. The PCR made use of 60 Vbeta and 13 Jbeta primers. Only in-frame clones appear in the TCRdb table, and some are missing; sequencing was by immunoSEQ multiplex PCR. The sample contains about 95,000 clones, around 80% of which appear only once. Source material: PBMCs. These receptors were taken from a young man in good health and CMV-seropositive.

This clone turned up a few times. The chain uses TRBV2 and TRBJ1-6, with D maybe TRBD1 (5 bases). Germline V lookup: CDR1 SNHLY, CDR2 FYNNEI. Trimming cost V 7 bases and J 10 bases, with 20 bases left between them. The CDR3 covers 15 residues. The chain's CDR3 is CASTTQGPGSSPLHF. The CDR3 DNA follows: TGTGCCAGCACCACTCAAGGGCCAGGGTCCTCACCCCTCCACTTT.

This clone showed up just a few times. This chain uses TRBV13 with TRBJ2-1; 7 nucleotides align to TRBD1. Trimming at V came to 10 bases and at J to 4 bases, leaving 13 bases not matched to a gene. CDR3 length equals 15 residues. Germline CDR1 is PRHDT and CDR2 is FYEKMQ (reference sequence). The CDR3 DNA follows: TGTGCCACCAGGAACGAGGGACAGCGTTACAATGAGCAGTTCTTC. It translates to CATRNEGQRYNEQFF. The full variable domain, in which reference TRBV13 and TRBJ2-1 provide the parts outside the CDR3, is AAGVIQSPRHLIKEKRETATLKCYPIPRHDTVYWYQQGPGQDPQFLISFYEKMQSDKGSIPDRFSAQQFSDYHSELNMSSLELGDSALYFCATRNEGQRYNEQFFGPGTRLTVL.

This clone was observed once. J is TRBJ2-7 and V is TRBV27, with 9 bases matching TRBD1. Germline CDR1 and CDR2: MNHEY and SMNVEV (reference sequence). There are 15 residues in the CDR3. V dropped 5 bases and J dropped 0; count of bases not matched to a gene: 5. The CDR3 protein is CASSLGTGPSYEQYF. In DNA form, the CDR3 reads TGTGCCAGCAGTCTTGGGACAGGGCCCTCCTACGAGCAGTACTTC.

This clone was found a few times. V usage is TRBV14 and J usage is TRBJ1-6, with D tentatively TRBD1 (6 bases). V lost 0 bases and J lost 9, with 12 bases in between. The CDR3 contains 15 residues. Germline V gives CDR1 SGHDN, CDR2 FVKESK. In DNA form, the CDR3 reads TGTGCCAGCAGCCAAGATAACAGGGCTAGTTCACCCCTCCACTTT. Encoded protein: CASSQDNRASSPLHF.

CDR3 bases: TGCAGCGCCGGGAACCGGGACAGGGTATCCCCGGGCTACTACGAGCAGTACTTC. It specifies CSAGNRDRVSPGYYEQYF. The chain combines TRBV29-1 with TRBJ2-7, with 9 bases aligning to TRBD1. Germline trimming cut 7 bases from V and 3 bases from J; bases unmatched to any gene: 22. Per the germline V gene, CDR1 is SQVTM and CDR2 is ANQGSEA. This CDR3 is 18 amino acids long.

V and J are TRBV30 and TRBJ1-3, with a tentative D call TRBD1 (6 bases). Trimming cost V 0 bases and J 0 bases, with 9 bases left between them. Germline CDR1 reads GTSNPN; CDR2 reads SVGIG (reference sequence). This CDR3 is 15 amino acids long. In nucleotides, the CDR3 is TGTGCCTGGAGTGTACAGGGTATCTCTGGAAACACCATATATTTT. Its translation: CAWSVQGISGNTIYF. The full variable domain, its missing parts supplied by reference TRBV30 and TRBJ1-3, is SQTIHQWPATLVQPVGSPLSLECTVEGTSNPNLYWYRQAAGRGLQLLFYSVGIGQISSEVPQNLSASRPQDRQFILSSKKLLLSDSGFYLCAWSVQGISGNTIYFGEGSWLTVV.

The chain has TRBV4-1 and TRBJ1-1, with a weak D call TRBD1 (5 bases). The V and J ends lost 0 bases and 0 bases respectively, with 11 bases between them. CDR1 MGHRA and CDR2 YSYEKL come from the germline V gene. The CDR3 covers 16 residues. The CDR3 loop is CASSQDTGFMNTEAFF. CDR3 nucleotide sequence: TGCGCCAGCAGCCAAGATACAGGCTTTATGAACACTGAAGCTTTCTTT.

The CDR3 region is CASSRPGTGNNSPLHF. The DNA of the CDR3 is TGTGCCAGCAGCAGACCCGGGACAGGTAATAATTCACCCCTCCACTTT. V and J are TRBV7-6 and TRBJ1-6, with 8 nucleotides matching TRBD1. This CDR3 is built from 16 residues. J lost 5 bases, V lost 5 bases, and 8 bases had no gene match. The germline CDR1 and CDR2 sequences are SGHVS and FNYEAQ.

The chain links TRBV6-5 to TRBJ2-2; no definite D call. V lost 8 bases and J 1 base, leaving 8 bases between the germline ends. Germline CDR1 and CDR2: MNHEY and SVGAGI. The CDR3 is 13 residues long. The CDR3 loop is CASWYGNTGELFF. As DNA, the CDR3 is TGTGCCAGCTGGTACGGGAACACCGGGGAGCTGTTTTTT.

This clone was counted once. The rearrangement joins TRBV19 to TRBJ2-7; TRBD2 aligns across 8 bases. V trimming: 5 bases; J trimming: 4 bases; junction bases outside the gene matches: 7. The CDR3 extends over 14 amino acids. CDR1 and CDR2 (germline): LNHDA, SQIVND (reference sequence). The CDR3 nucleotides are TGTGCCAGTAGTCCGGGACTAGGGTGGTACGAGCAGTACTTC. Its protein is CASSPGLGWYEQYF.

CDR3 region: CASRDRDYTDTQYF. CDR3 sequence (DNA): TGTGCCAGCCGGGACAGAGACTACACAGATACGCAGTATTTT. This chain links TRBV11-2 with TRBJ2-3; 7 bases match TRBD1. The CDR3 totals 14 residues. Germline CDR1 reads SGHAT; CDR2 reads FQNNGV. V was pared by 8 bases and J by 2 bases, with 7 bases of the junction left unmatched.

The chain is built from TRBV7-9 and TRBJ2-1; D might be TRBD2 (6 bases). Germline V gene data show CDR1 as SEHNR and CDR2 as FQNEAQ (reference sequence). V lost 8 bases and J 2 bases, leaving 13 bases between the germline ends. The CDR3 sequence is 14 residues long. In nucleotides, the CDR3 is TGTGCCAGCCAAACTAGCCCGCCCTACAATGAGCAGTTCTTC. It is translated as CASQTSPPYNEQFF.

V usage is TRBV9 and J usage is TRBJ2-5; TRBD2 matches at 7 bases. Germline CDR1 SGDLS, CDR2 YYNGEE. The junction had 9 bases not matched to a gene; V was cut back by 3 bases and J by 7 bases. The CDR3 sequence is 14 residues long. In DNA, the CDR3 is TGTGCCAGCAGCGCCTGGTTAAGGGAGGGGACCCAGTACTTC. It codes for CASSAWLREGTQYF.

This chain links TRBV7-9 with TRBJ2-2; 9 bases match TRBD1. CDR1 and CDR2 (germline): SEHNR, FQNEAQ (reference sequence). Germline trimming cut 5 bases from V and 4 bases from J; bases unmatched to any gene: 5. This CDR3 is 15 amino acids long. The DNA for the CDR3 is TGTGCCAGCAGCCTACGGACAGGGGTCACCGGGGAGCTGTTTTTT. The encoded protein is CASSLRTGVTGELFF. The full variable domain, its missing parts supplied by reference TRBV7-9 and TRBJ2-2, is DTGVSQNPRHKITKRGQNVTFRCDPISEHNRLYWYRQTLGQGPEFLTYFQNEAQLEKSRLLSDRFSAERPKGSFSTLEIQRTEQGDSAMYLCASSLRTGVTGELFFGEGSRLTVL.

The V call is TRBV6-1, the J call TRBJ2-5; TRBD1 might be the D (5 bases). Trimming removed 7 bases from V and 5 bases from J, with 5 bases in between. The CDR3 extends over 10 amino acids. Germline-derived CDR1 and CDR2 are MNHNS and SASEGT. The CDR3, as DNA: TGTGCCAGCAAGGGGGAGACCCAGTACTTC. It encodes CASKGETQYF.

The chain is built from TRBV10-3 and TRBJ1-2, with 10 bases aligning to TRBD1. Trimming at V came to 6 bases and at J to 4 bases, leaving 5 bases not matched to a gene. Germline CDR1 ENHRY, CDR2 SYGVKD. The length of the CDR3 is 14 residues. CDR3: CAISRDRGSYGYTF. CDR3 nucleotide sequence: TGTGCCATCAGCCGGGACAGGGGAAGCTATGGCTACACCTTC.

The chain is built from TRBV19 and TRBJ1-5; 7 positions agree with TRBD1. J was trimmed by 1 base and V by 7 bases; bases with no gene match: 7. Germline values: CDR1 LNHDA, CDR2 SQIVND (reference sequence). The CDR3 totals 15 residues. In DNA form, the CDR3 reads TGTGCCAGTAAAAAGACAGGGCCAAGCAATCAGCCCCAGCATTTT. Amino acid sequence: CASKKTGPSNQPQHF. The full variable domain, with the rest looked up from reference TRBV19 and TRBJ1-5, is DGGITQSPKYLFRKEGQNVTLSCEQNLNHDAMYWYRQDPGQGLRLIYYSQIVNDFQKGDIAEGYSVSREKKESFPLTVTSAQKNPTAFYLCASKKTGPSNQPQHFGDGTRLSIL.

The chain has TRBV7-9 and TRBJ2-7; 7 bases are shared with TRBD2. The CDR3 sequence is 15 residues long. V lost 1 base, J lost 0 bases, and 3 bases stayed unmatched. CDR1 is SEHNR, CDR2 FQNEAQ, per germline (reference sequence). For the CDR3, the DNA is TGTGCCAGCAGCTTAGGGGGGGGAAGCTCCTACGAGCAGTACTTC. Its translation: CASSLGGGSSYEQYF.

The chain uses TRBV28 and TRBJ1-6; perhaps TRBD1 as D (5 bases). Germline values: CDR1 MDHEN, CDR2 SYDVKM. The CDR3 totals 14 residues. V was shortened by 3 bases and J by 8 bases, with 11 bases between the two germline ends. The DNA of the CDR3 is TGTGCCAGCAGTTTCATCAGGGCGGATTCACCCCTCCACTTT. Its protein product is CASSFIRADSPLHF. The full variable domain, with the rest looked up from reference TRBV28 and TRBJ1-6, is DVKVTQSSRYLVKRTGEKVFLECVQDMDHENMFWYRQDPGLGLRLIYFSYDVKMKEKGDIPEGYSVSREKKERFSLILESASTNQTSMYLCASSFIRADSPLHFGNGTRLTVT.

The chain recombines TRBV11-2 with TRBJ1-6; 8 bases are shared with TRBD1. The V segment lost 2 bases and the J segment 7 bases; nucleotides outside the gene matches: 7. The CDR3 totals 16 residues. CDR1 SGHAT and CDR2 FQNNGV come from the germline V gene. The CDR3 region has the DNA TGTGCCAGCAGCTTAATCAGGGGGCCTAGGAATTCACCCCTCCACTTT. It translates to CASSLIRGPRNSPLHF.

The rearrangement uses TRBV13 and TRBJ2-5, with 9 bases that match TRBD1. The CDR3 sequence is 14 residues long. The ends lost 3 bases at V and 3 bases at J; junction bases unmatched: 2. Germline V gives CDR1 PRHDT, CDR2 FYEKMQ (reference sequence). This CDR3 is CASSLRTGEETQYF. CDR3 nucleotide sequence: TGTGCCAGCAGCTTGAGGACAGGGGAAGAGACCCAGTACTTC.

The rearrangement links TRBV28 to TRBJ1-6; unclear D gene. The V and J ends lost 2 bases and 4 bases respectively, with 6 bases between them. This CDR3 contains 14 residues. Germline CDR1 MDHEN, CDR2 SYDVKM. The CDR3 region has the DNA TGTGCCAGCAGTTTAAACAGTTATAATTCACCCCTCCACTTT. It translates to CASSLNSYNSPLHF.

The chain recombines TRBV5-1 with TRBJ2-5, with a possible D match to TRBD1 (5 bases). The germline V gene encodes CDR1 SGHRS and CDR2 YFSETQ. The CDR3 is 12 amino acids. Trimming pared 4 bases from V and 4 bases from J, leaving 8 bases between. CDR3 amino acids: CASSAQGETQYF. The DNA of the CDR3 is TGCGCCAGCAGCGCCCAGGGAGAGACCCAGTACTTC. Drawing the rest from reference TRBV5-1 and TRBJ2-5, the complete variable domain is KAGVTQTPRYLIKTRGQQVTLSCSPISGHRSVSWYQQTPGQGLQFLFEYFSETQRNKGNFPGRFSGRQFSNSRSEMNVSTLELGDSALYLCASSAQGETQYFGPGTRLLVL.

CDR3 region: CASSLPGTETQYF. CDR3 sequence (DNA): TGTGCCAGCAGCCTCCCGGGTACGGAGACCCAGTACTTC. The chain links TRBV5-4 to TRBJ2-5; D is unresolved. Trimming took 4 bases from V and 5 from J, leaving 12 bases between them. CDR3 length: 13 amino acids. The V gene's germline CDR1 is SGHNT and CDR2 YYREEE (reference sequence).

The V gene is TRBV10-1, the J gene TRBJ2-7; tentatively, D is TRBD1 (6 bases). The V end was cut by 10 bases, the J end by 6 bases, with 13 bases between. The CDR3 is 11 amino acids. Per germline, CDR1 WNHNN and CDR2 SYGVQD (reference sequence). Here the CDR3 DNA reads TGCGCCACAGGGGCAGGTGGCGAGCAGTACTTC. This gives the protein CATGAGGEQYF.

The chain joins TRBV30 to TRBJ2-1; 10 bases line up with TRBD2. V shed 4 bases, J shed 8 bases, and the junction held 5 bases outside the gene matches. CDR1 GTSNPN and CDR2 SVGIG come from the germline V gene (reference sequence). The CDR3 totals 13 residues. CDR3 nucleotides: TGTGCCTGGAAGGCTAGCGGGGGTGATGAGCAGTTCTTC. Its protein is CAWKASGGDEQFF.

The V gene is TRBV5-8, the J gene TRBJ2-3, with 9 bases identical to TRBD2. The CDR3 totals 15 residues. The germline gives CDR1 SGHTS, CDR2 YDEGEE. V was pared by 2 bases and J by 6 bases, with 7 bases of the junction left unmatched. This chain's CDR3 is CASSLGSSGVDTQYF. The CDR3 DNA is TGTGCCAGCAGCTTAGGATCTAGCGGGGTTGATACGCAGTATTTT.

This rearrangement joins TRBV2 to TRBJ2-7; TRBD2 matches 12 bases. The CDR3 sequence is 18 residues long. CDR1 and CDR2 from the germline V gene are SNHLY and FYNNEI. Trimming removed 2 bases from V and 3 bases from J; junction bases left unmatched: 11. The CDR3 here is CASSESPSGGGLIYEQYF. The CDR3 region has the DNA TGTGCCAGCAGTGAATCGCCTAGCGGGGGGGGACTGATCTACGAGCAGTACTTC.

The CDR3 DNA reads as TGTGCCAGCAGTGAGACAGGGGGCTCTAATTCACCCCTCCACTTT. Its protein is CASSETGGSNSPLHF. The chain has TRBV6-1 and TRBJ1-6; 10 bases line up with TRBD1. This CDR3 has 15 residues. V lost 3 bases and J lost 6; bases outside the gene matches: 2. CDR1 and CDR2 (germline): MNHNS, SASEGT.

This clone was recorded a few times. This sequence joins TRBV5-1 and TRBJ2-7; D is unresolved. Germline V gene data show CDR1 as SGHRS and CDR2 as YFSETQ. The CDR3 runs 14 residues. The V and J ends lost 4 bases and 0 bases respectively, with 11 bases between them. The CDR3 sequence: CASSPYLSSYEQYF. In DNA, the CDR3 is TGCGCCAGCAGCCCGTACCTGAGCTCCTACGAGCAGTACTTC. Drawing the rest from reference TRBV5-1 and TRBJ2-7, the complete variable domain is KAGVTQTPRYLIKTRGQQVTLSCSPISGHRSVSWYQQTPGQGLQFLFEYFSETQRNKGNFPGRFSGRQFSNSRSEMNVSTLELGDSALYLCASSPYLSSYEQYFGPGTRLTVT.

This sequence joins TRBV6-1 and TRBJ2-3, with D possibly being TRBD2 (5 bases). The CDR3 runs to 14 residues. CDR1 and CDR2 from the germline V gene are MNHNS and SASEGT. With 8 bases removed from V and 9 bases from J, the gap between germline ends came to 21 bases. In DNA, the CDR3 is TGTGCCAGCCTTGCGGGTACGGTCTCGGAAACGCAGTATTTT. Amino acids: CASLAGTVSETQYF.